Listed below are T cell receptor beta chains from one sample, sequenced in a study of T and B cells in COVID-19 patients. TCRdb redid the calling of the multiplex PCR reads with MiXCR, one entry per CDR3 protein. The sample comprises 20,000 to 25,000 distinct CDR3 sequences, over 25% of which are singletons, and 2.5% to 3% rests with the top ten. Sequenced input: blood. Source of these receptors: a human donor who had recovered from COVID-19. CDR3s leave out the opening cysteine and the closing phenylalanine or tryptophan.

v_gene	CDR3aa
TRBV6-5	ASRRGQGSYTGELF
TRBV15	ATSRTSGATDTQY
TRBV7-9	ASSSGGADEKLF
TRBV10-3	AITPGQLYTDTQY
TRBV20-1	SARALISYEQY
TRBV6-2/TRBV6-3	ASSGQVYEQY
TRBV11-2	ASSGESSNEQF
TRBV19	ASTRGAGTSGRANEQF
TRBV6-5	ASSESLADEQF
TRBV7-9	ASSLPWTGAYGYT
TRBV11-1	ASSQGMDEQY
TRBV29-1	SVEMLRTVPPGTQY
TRBV20-1	SASPLAGQETQY
TRBV14	ASSQVGEAF
TRBV6-1	ASSLLINEKLF
TRBV5-1	ASSSDRGQNEQF
TRBV19	ASIAPGLYGYT